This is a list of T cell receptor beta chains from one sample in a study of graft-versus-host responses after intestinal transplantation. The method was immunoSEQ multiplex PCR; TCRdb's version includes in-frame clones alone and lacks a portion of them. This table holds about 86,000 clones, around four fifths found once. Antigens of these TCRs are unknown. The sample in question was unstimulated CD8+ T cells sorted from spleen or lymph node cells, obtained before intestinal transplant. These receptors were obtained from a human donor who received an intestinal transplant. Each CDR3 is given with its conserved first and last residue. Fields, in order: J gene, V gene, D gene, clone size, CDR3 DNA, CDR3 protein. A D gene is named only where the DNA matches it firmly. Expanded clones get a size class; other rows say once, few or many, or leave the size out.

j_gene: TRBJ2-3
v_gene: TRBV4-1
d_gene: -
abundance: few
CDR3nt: TGCGCCAGCAGCCAAGACTCCGGGAGCACAGATACGCAGTATTTT
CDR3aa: CASSQDSGSTDTQYF

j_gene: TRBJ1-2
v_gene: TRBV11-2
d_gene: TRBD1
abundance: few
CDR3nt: TGTGCCAGCAGCCCAAACAGGGGGCGGTATGGCTACACCTTC
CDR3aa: CASSPNRGRYGYTF

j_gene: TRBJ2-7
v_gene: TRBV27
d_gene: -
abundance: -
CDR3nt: TGTGCCAGCAGGCCAAGGGGACTTAGCCCGTACGAGCAGTACTTC
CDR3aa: CASRPRGLSPYEQYF

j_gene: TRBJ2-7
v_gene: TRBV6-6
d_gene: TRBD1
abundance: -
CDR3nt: TGTGCCAGCAGTCAATACAGGGGGCAGGAGCAGTACTTC
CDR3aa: CASSQYRGQEQYF

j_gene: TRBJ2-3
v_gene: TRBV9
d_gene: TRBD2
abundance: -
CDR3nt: TGTGCCAGCAGCGTAGATCCTAGCGGGGGCCCTCTCACAGATACGCAGTATTTT
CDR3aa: CASSVDPSGGPLTDTQYF

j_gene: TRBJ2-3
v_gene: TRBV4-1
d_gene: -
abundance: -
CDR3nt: TGCGCCAGCAGCCGGACCGATACGCAGTATTTT
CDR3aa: CASSRTDTQYF

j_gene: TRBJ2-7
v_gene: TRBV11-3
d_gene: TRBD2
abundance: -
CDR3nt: TGTGCCAGCAGCTTATATCCAGCGGGATTAAGCTCCTACGAGCAGTACTTC
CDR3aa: CASSLYPAGLSSYEQYF

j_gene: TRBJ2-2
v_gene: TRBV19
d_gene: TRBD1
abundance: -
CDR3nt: TGTGCCAGTATGAGTCAGGGGGCCGGGGAGCTGTTTTTT
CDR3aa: CASMSQGAGELFF

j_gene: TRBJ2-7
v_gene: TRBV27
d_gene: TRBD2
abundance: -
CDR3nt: TGTGCCAGCAGTTTATCCCTAGCGGGAGCCTACGAGCAGTACTTC
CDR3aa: CASSLSLAGAYEQYF

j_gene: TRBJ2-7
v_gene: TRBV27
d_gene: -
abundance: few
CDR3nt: TGTGCCAGCAGGTTCTTCCAGGGTTCCTACGAGCAGTACTTC
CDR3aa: CASRFFQGSYEQYF

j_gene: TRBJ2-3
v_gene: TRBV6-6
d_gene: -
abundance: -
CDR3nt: TGTGCCAGCAGTTACTTGACGGGGGGCACAGATACGCAGTATTTT
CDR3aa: CASSYLTGGTDTQYF

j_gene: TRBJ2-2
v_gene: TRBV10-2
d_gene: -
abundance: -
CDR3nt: TGCGCCAGCAGTGATGGGGGCTCGAACACCGGGGAGCTGTTTTTT
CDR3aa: CASSDGGSNTGELFF

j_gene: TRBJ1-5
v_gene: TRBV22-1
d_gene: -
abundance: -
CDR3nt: TGTCCTGGGAATTCCACCCGAGACAGGCCGGATGGGCCCCAGCATTTT
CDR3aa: CPGNSTRDRPDGPQHF

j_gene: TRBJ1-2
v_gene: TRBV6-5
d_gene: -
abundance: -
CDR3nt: TGTGCCAGCAGTGAAAAAAATAACTATGGCTACACCTTC
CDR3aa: CASSEKNNYGYTF

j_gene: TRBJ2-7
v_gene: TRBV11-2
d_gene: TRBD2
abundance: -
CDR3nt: TGTGCCAGCAGCTTAACCGGGTCGGGAGGGCCCTACGAGCAGTACTTC
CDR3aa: CASSLTGSGGPYEQYF

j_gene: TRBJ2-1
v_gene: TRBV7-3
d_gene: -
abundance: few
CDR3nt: TGTGCCAGCAGCTCCTCAGGGTCGTACAATGAGCAGTTCTTC
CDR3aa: CASSSSGSYNEQFF

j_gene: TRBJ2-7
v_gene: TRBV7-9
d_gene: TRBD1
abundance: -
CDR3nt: TGTGCCAGCAGCTCGCAGGACAGGCGAACCTACGAGCAGTACTTC
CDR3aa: CASSSQDRRTYEQYF

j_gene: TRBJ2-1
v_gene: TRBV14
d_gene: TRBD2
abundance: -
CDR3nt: TGTGCCAGCAGCCAAACAGAGGGCCCGGGACTAGCGTACTACAATGAGCAGTTCTTC
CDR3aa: CASSQTEGPGLAYYNEQFF

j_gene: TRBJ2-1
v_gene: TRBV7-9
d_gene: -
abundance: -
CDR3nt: TGTGCCAGCAGCTCTGGCGGCTACAATGAGCAGTTCTTC
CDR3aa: CASSSGGYNEQFF

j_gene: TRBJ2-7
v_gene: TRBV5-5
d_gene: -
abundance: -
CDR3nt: TGTGCCAGCAGCTTTACAGGGTACGAGCAGTACTTC
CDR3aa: CASSFTGYEQYF

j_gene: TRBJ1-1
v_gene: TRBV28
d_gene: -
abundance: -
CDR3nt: TGTGCCAGCAGTTTTATTCAGGGAGACGAAGCTTTCTTT
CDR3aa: CASSFIQGDEAFF